This entry lists 28 T cell receptor beta chains sequenced from one sample in a study of spatial heterogeneity in lung cancer. TCRdb passed the 5' RACE reads through MiXCR, listing each CDR3 protein once. Of about 3,700 distinct CDR3 sequences listed, approximately 30% are singletons. Time point given: sample taken at primary tumor resection. The input material, whole RNA from tumor, nontumor lung or frozen PBMC, was sequenced unsorted. The sequences come from normal lung tissue next to the tumor, collected at surgery. These receptors came from a male donor with early-stage non-small cell lung cancer.

In this sample, this clonotype is hyperexpanded. The chain employs TRBV6-6 and TRBJ2-5; 9 nucleotides agree with TRBD1. From germline, CDR1 is MNHNY and CDR2 SVGAGI (reference sequence). CDR3 length: 15 residues. V lost 0 bases to trimming and J lost 6 bases; unmatched junction nucleotides: 5. The CDR3 DNA reads as TGTGCCAGCAGTTACTCTAGGGACAGGGAAAAGACCCAGTACTTC. Protein sequence: CASSYSRDREKTQYF.

In its sample, this clonotype is medium-sized (0.01 to 0.1%). This chain joins TRBV28 and TRBJ1-2, with D possibly matching TRBD1 (5 bases). The V gene lost 4 bases and the J gene lost 10 bases, with 13 bases spanning the gap. Germline V lookup: CDR1 MDHEN, CDR2 SYDVKM. The CDR3 is made up of 12 amino acids. DNA for the CDR3: TGTGCCAGCAGTTATTTTAGGGGAATCTACACCTTC. Translating gives CASSYFRGIYTF.

CDR3 DNA: TGTGCCAGCTCTCGAGGGGATCAGCCCCAGCATTTT. Protein product: CASSRGDQPQHF. This chain joins TRBV25-1 and TRBJ1-5; tentatively, D is TRBD1 (5 bases). The CDR3 is 12 residues long. Looked up from germline, CDR1 is MGHDK and CDR2 is SYGVNS. V gave up 8 bases and J gave up 5 bases, with 10 bases separating them.

This clonotype is labeled as medium-sized (0.01 to 0.1%). The genes are TRBV6-5 and TRBJ1-2; possibly TRBD1 for D (5 bases). Germline CDR1 reads MNHEY; CDR2 reads SVGAGI. Trimming shortened V by 0 bases and J by 4 bases, and 12 bases separated the two germline ends. The CDR3 totals 15 residues. In DNA, the CDR3 is TGTGCCAGCAGTTACTCGCGGCAGGGCAGCTATGGCTACACCTTC. It is translated as CASSYSRQGSYGYTF.

This clonotype was seen at least ten times. CDR3 residues: CASSPLWPQPQHF. The CDR3 nucleotides read TGTGCCAGCAGTCCCCTTTGGCCTCAGCCCCAGCATTTT. The V and J genes are TRBV27 and TRBJ1-5, with D unclear. The ends were cut back, 5 bases at V and 6 bases at J, with 11 bases in the middle. The CDR3 consists of 13 residues. CDR1 MNHEY and CDR2 SMNVEV come from the germline V gene (reference sequence).

This clonotype was recorded at least ten times. This chain links TRBV28 with TRBJ1-3; D gene unclear. V lost 6 bases, J lost 0 bases, and 9 bases lay in between. This CDR3 is built from 14 residues. Germline lookup yields CDR1 MDHEN and CDR2 SYDVKM. The CDR3 DNA sequence: TGTGCCAGCAGAGCCGCCATCTCTGGAAACACCATATATTTT. Its protein is CASRAAISGNTIYF.

Judged by abundance, this clonotype is medium-sized (0.01 to 0.1%). The chain carries TRBV6-1 and TRBJ2-3, with 9 bases aligning to TRBD1. Germline CDR1 and CDR2: MNHNS and SASEGT. This CDR3 has 16 amino acids. Trimming took 4 bases from V and 0 from J; bases not matched to a gene: 5. CDR3 bases: TGTGCCAGCAGTGTTGGGACAGGGCTGAGCACAGATACGCAGTATTTT. Translating gives CASSVGTGLSTDTQYF.

This clonotype is deemed medium-sized. V gene TRBV19 combines with J gene TRBJ2-3, with D unresolved. The CDR3 has 15 residues. V was trimmed by 0 bases and J by 7 bases, leaving 14 bases between them. CDR1 and CDR2 from the germline V gene are LNHDA and SQIVND (reference sequence). The CDR3 spells CASSIDRVERNTQYF. The CDR3, as DNA: TGTGCCAGTAGTATAGATCGGGTTGAGAGAAATACGCAGTATTTT.

Relative to its sample, this clonotype is medium-sized. One junction end does not reproduce the germline sequence, and a read error may be involved. The CDR3 nucleotides are TGTGCCAACAGTGAGACTAGCGGGATCAATGAGCAGTTCTTC. Protein sequence: CANSETSGINEQFF. The chain combines TRBV10-3 with TRBJ2-1; TRBD2 matches at 11 bases. The CDR3 length is 14 residues. Germline CDR1 and CDR2: ENHRY and SYGVKD.

This chain joins TRBV12-3 or TRBV12-4 and TRBJ2-5; D is possibly TRBD2 (6 bases). V was shortened by 6 bases and J by 3 bases, with 11 bases between the two germline ends. CDR3 length: 13 residues. CDR3 in amino acids: CASRPSGEETQYF. The DNA for the CDR3 is TGTGCCAGCAGGCCCTCGGGGGAAGAGACCCAGTACTTC.

This clonotype was observed many times. V and J are TRBV7-8 and TRBJ1-3; D remains ambiguous. Trimming cost V 5 bases and J 0 bases, with 17 bases left between them. Per germline, CDR1 SGHVS and CDR2 FQNEAQ. The CDR3 contains 17 residues. Written as DNA, the CDR3 is TGTGCCAGCAGCCCAGTGGGCCAGCAGAGCTCTGGAAACACCATATATTTT. Protein sequence: CASSPVGQQSSGNTIYF. The full variable domain, its missing parts supplied by reference TRBV7-8 and TRBJ1-3, is GAGVSQSPRYKVAKRGQDVALRCDPISGHVSLFWYQQALGQGPEFLTYFQNEAQLDKSGLPSDRFFAERPEGSVSTLKIQRTQQEDSAVYLCASSPVGQQSSGNTIYFGEGSWLTVV.

This clonotype is deemed medium-sized. V usage is TRBV4-1 and J usage is TRBJ1-1; D perhaps matches TRBD1 (6 bases). Trimming pared 4 bases from V and 4 bases from J, leaving 16 bases between. The CDR3 is made up of 15 amino acids. Germline V gene data show CDR1 as MGHRA and CDR2 as YSYEKL. The CDR3 coding sequence is TGCGCCAGCAGCCCAGTCGGACGAGGGGGCACTGAAGCTTTCTTT. Translating gives CASSPVGRGGTEAFF.

This clonotype counts as medium-sized. This chain connects TRBV10-2 to TRBJ1-1; D unresolved. The CDR3 is 16 residues long. Germline V gene sequence: CDR1 WSHSY, CDR2 SAAADI. Trimming stripped 2 bases from V and 1 base from J, with 14 bases between. CDR3: CASSEELRGRNTEAFF. The CDR3 DNA follows: TGCGCCAGCAGTGAGGAATTACGGGGAAGGAACACTGAAGCTTTCTTT.

By share of the sample, this clonotype is medium-sized. The rearrangement links TRBV5-1 to TRBJ2-3; TRBD2 matches at 9 bases. Germline values: CDR1 SGHRS, CDR2 YFSETQ. This CDR3 has 15 residues. The V and J ends lost 0 bases and 1 base, in that order; junction bases with no gene match: 0. The CDR3 reads CASSLGLAGTDTQYF. The CDR3 DNA reads TGCGCCAGCAGCTTGGGACTAGCGGGCACAGATACGCAGTATTTT.

This clonotype rates as medium-sized. The chain couples TRBV18 to TRBJ2-2; no firm D call. Germline-derived CDR1 and CDR2 are KGHSH and LQKENI. V lost 6 bases, J lost 2 bases, and 4 bases lay in between. The CDR3 totals 12 residues. The DNA for the CDR3 is TGTGCCAGCTCTCCCAACACCGGGGAGCTGTTTTTT. This codes for CASSPNTGELFF.

This chain connects TRBV28 to TRBJ1-1; D is unresolved. CDR1 MDHEN and CDR2 SYDVKM come from the germline V gene. The ends were cut back, 6 bases at V and 7 bases at J, with 6 bases in the middle. CDR3 length: 10 residues. CDR3 amino acids: CASRANEAFF. As DNA, the CDR3 is TGTGCCAGCAGGGCGAATGAAGCTTTCTTT.

This clonotype is labeled as medium-sized. The rearrangement uses TRBV27 and TRBJ1-1; 7 bases match TRBD1. V was pared by 5 bases and J by 5 bases, with 8 bases of the junction left unmatched. Germline assignment: CDR1 MNHEY and CDR2 SMNVEV (reference sequence). The CDR3 has 14 amino acids. This chain's CDR3 is CASSPDRAGTEAFF. The DNA for the CDR3 is TGTGCCAGCAGTCCCGACAGGGCCGGTACTGAAGCTTTCTTT.

Remarks on this clonotype: The junction departs from the called germline gene at one end, perhaps through a read error. The V call is TRBV28, the J call TRBJ2-5; perhaps TRBD1 as D (5 bases). CDR3 length: 14 residues. CDR1 MDHEN and CDR2 SYDVKM come from the germline V gene. CDR3 in DNA: TGTGCCAGCGGGCCTCTTCAGGGCCAAGAGACCCAGTGCTTC. Residues: CASGPLQGQETQCF.

This clonotype is labeled as medium-sized (0.01 to 0.1%). CDR3 residues: CASKLGEGAGQPQHF. The CDR3 DNA follows: TGCGCCAGTAAGCTTGGGGAAGGCGCAGGACAGCCCCAGCATTTT. J is TRBJ1-5 and V is TRBV5-1; D remains ambiguous. Germline loops: CDR1 SGHRS, CDR2 YFSETQ. V gave up 8 bases and J gave up 7 bases, with 22 bases separating them. The CDR3 totals 15 residues.

In its sample, this clonotype is medium-sized. The DNA for the CDR3 is TGTGCCAGCAGAGGGGACAGGGGAATGAATCAGCCCCAGCATTTT. It is translated as CASRGDRGMNQPQHF. The chain joins TRBV2 to TRBJ1-5; 10 bases map to TRBD1. CDR3 length: 15 amino acids. V shed 6 bases, J shed 4 bases, and the junction held 6 bases outside the gene matches. Germline V gene lookup returns CDR1 SNHLY and CDR2 FYNNEI.

This clonotype has at least ten counts. The rearrangement links TRBV20-1 to TRBJ2-3, with 9 bases that match TRBD1. The germline gives CDR1 DFQATT, CDR2 SNEGSKA (reference sequence). This CDR3 has 16 residues. With V trimmed by 6 bases and J by 5 bases, 15 bases remained unmatched. CDR3 in amino acids: CSAPMVGTGNRDTQYF. For the CDR3, the DNA is TGCAGTGCCCCGATGGTCGGGACAGGGAACCGAGATACGCAGTATTTT.

In its sample, this clonotype ranks as medium-sized. The chain combines TRBV18 with TRBJ1-1, with TRBD1 as a possible D gene (6 bases). The CDR3 length is 13 residues. CDR1 is KGHSH and CDR2 is LQKENI in the germline V gene. V was trimmed by 8 bases and J by 1 base, leaving 11 bases between them. The CDR3 DNA reads TGTGCCAGCCTGCCGGACAGGAACACTGAAGCTTTCTTT. Protein product: CASLPDRNTEAFF.

This clonotype was seen at least ten times. The rearrangement links TRBV5-1 to TRBJ1-3; maybe TRBD1 (5 bases). V was trimmed by 5 bases and J by 0 bases, leaving 9 bases between them. The CDR3 loop spans 14 amino acids. Germline V gene sequence: CDR1 SGHRS, CDR2 YFSETQ. The CDR3 reads CASRPGTSGNTIYF. The CDR3 coding sequence is TGCGCCAGCAGGCCCGGGACCTCTGGAAACACCATATATTTT.

The chain joins TRBV11-3 to TRBJ2-3, with no clear D. This CDR3 spans 12 amino acids. From germline, CDR1 is SGHNT and CDR2 YENEEA. Trimming cost V 5 bases and J 5 bases, with 8 bases left between them. The CDR3 here is CASSPRGDTQYF. DNA for the CDR3: TGTGCCAGCAGCCCACGAGGAGATACGCAGTATTTT.

In its sample, this clonotype ranks as medium-sized (0.01 to 0.1%). The V gene is TRBV6-2 or TRBV6-3, the J gene TRBJ2-1; no firm D call. Looked up from germline, CDR1 is MNHEY and CDR2 is SVGEGT. Trimming pared 2 bases from V and 1 base from J, leaving 3 bases between. The CDR3 has 13 amino acids. The CDR3 sequence is CASSYVSYNEQFF. CDR3 in DNA: TGTGCCAGCAGTTACGTATCCTACAATGAGCAGTTCTTC.

This clonotype is labeled as medium-sized. V and J are TRBV20-1 and TRBJ2-1; the match to TRBD2 covers 14 bases. The CDR3 runs to 15 residues. Germline values: CDR1 DFQATT, CDR2 SNEGSKA (reference sequence). V lost 2 bases to trimming and J lost 12 bases; unmatched junction nucleotides: 9. The CDR3 loop reads CSARTGTSGSPGQFF. CDR3 coding DNA: TGCAGTGCTAGAACCGGGACTAGCGGGAGTCCGGGGCAGTTCTTC.

This clonotype has at least ten counts. The rearrangement links TRBV6-5 to TRBJ2-2, with a possible D match to TRBD1 (6 bases). This CDR3 is 14 amino acids long. With 5 bases removed from V and 4 bases from J, the gap between germline ends came to 11 bases. Germline CDR1 and CDR2: MNHEY and SVGAGI. The CDR3 here is CASSLPDSTGELFF. CDR3 DNA sequence: TGTGCCAGCAGTCTCCCGGACAGCACCGGGGAGCTGTTTTTT.

The V gene is TRBV6-1, the J gene TRBJ2-7; maybe TRBD1 (6 bases). V lost 1 base, J lost 0 bases, and 10 bases lay in between. This CDR3 comprises 15 residues. Germline V gives CDR1 MNHNS, CDR2 SASEGT. The CDR3 loop is CASSEGQVLSYEQYF. The CDR3 DNA reads TGTGCCAGCAGTGAAGGACAGGTCCTCTCCTACGAGCAGTACTTC.